The present entry profiles one TCR beta chain with its context. The antigen remains undetermined. This specimen belongs to a study of long-term antiretroviral therapy in people with HIV. Study observations and caveats: Those clones which expanded before ART made up the dominant part of the repertoire at all time points.

Survey-level immunoSEQ v3.0 assays were run. Generated by immunoSEQ multiplex PCR, the TCRdb table keeps only in-frame clones and is missing some. Among some 20,000 clones, roughly 84% were seen once, and the ten largest hold around 9.5%. The sequence derives from a woman in her thirties or forties with HIV. The specimen was unsorted PBMCs, collected 1.2 years after starting antiretroviral therapy.

The CDR3 loop is CASSFTGVDEQFF. CDR3 bases: TGTGCCAGCAGTTTCACAGGGGTCGATGAGCAGTTCTTC. This chain connects TRBV27 to TRBJ2-1, with 7 bases identical to TRBD1. CDR1 and CDR2 (germline): MNHEY, SMNVEV (reference sequence). The CDR3 extends over 13 amino acids. J lost 8 bases, V lost 3 bases, and 4 bases had no gene match.